The 3 T cell receptor beta chains below were found in one sample sequenced in a study of blood T cell repertoires in COVID-19. This table comes from immunoSEQ multiplex PCR, and its TCRdb copy is limited to in-frame clones, with some not included. The table includes roughly 200,000 clones, almost 90% detected once. Sequences were obtained from peripheral blood. All receptors come from a man aged 18 to 29 with active or convalescent COVID-19.

The genes are TRBV19 and TRBJ1-5; D ambiguous. This CDR3 region has 15 residues. Trimming cost V 6 bases and J 4 bases, with 16 bases left between them. The germline gives CDR1 LNHDA, CDR2 SQIVND (reference sequence). CDR3 coding DNA: TGTGCCAGTAGAATAAGGACGGGGTGGAATCAGCCCCAGCATTTT. Protein sequence: CASRIRTGWNQPQHF.

The rearrangement uses TRBV7-8 and TRBJ1-2, with 9 bases that match TRBD1. The junction had 9 bases not matched to a gene; V was cut back by 5 bases and J by 5 bases. Germline CDR1 and CDR2: SGHVS and FQNEAQ. The CDR3 totals 15 residues. The CDR3 spells CASSGDRDREYGYTF. CDR3 DNA: TGTGCCAGCAGCGGAGACCGGGACAGGGAATATGGCTACACCTTC.

This chain connects TRBV6-1 to TRBJ2-5, with a weak D call TRBD1 (7 bases). The germline V gene encodes CDR1 MNHNS and CDR2 SASEGT. Trimming cost V 2 bases and J 4 bases, with 23 bases left between them. The CDR3 totals 18 residues. The CDR3 DNA follows: TGTGCCAGCAGTGAATTGGCGGTCCTTCCAGGGGGGACAGAGACCCAGTACTTC. Its protein is CASSELAVLPGGTETQYF.